One sample yielded the 18 T cell receptor beta chains listed below, sequenced in a study of CD8+ T cells in alopecia areata (dated by TCRdb to 2016 to 2019). This specimen's time point label, interpreted: more than 3 weeks on oral tofacitinib. The label giving this sample's treatment or condition can be read as: oral pan-JAK inhibitor, 5-10 mg twice daily. Receptor amplification or capture employed the immunoSEQ multiplex PCR assay. RNA was extracted from all samples and reverse transcribed into cDNA, which served as template for TCR sequencing. TCRdb holds this immuneACCESS table with in-frame rearrangements only. Some clones are missing; in checked studies, unresolved V genes explain under half, and the rest has no known cause. Present in this sample are about 210,000 clones, about three fifths of which were seen just once. The ten largest clonotypes hold around 1.6% of the sample. This specimen was CD4+ T cells sorted from blood, taken at week 4, from a patient treated with tofacitinib. The receptors here all came from a human donor with alopecia areata.

V and J are TRBV5-6 and TRBJ2-3; no definite D call. Germline V lookup: CDR1 SGHDT, CDR2 YYEEEE. This CDR3 is 16 amino acids long. Trimming pared 0 bases from V and 4 bases from J, leaving 15 bases between. The CDR3 nucleotides are TGTGCCAGCAGCTTGGATATCCAGTGGGGATCAGATACGCAGTATTTT. Amino acid sequence: CASSLDIQWGSDTQYF. The whole variable domain, remainder taken from reference TRBV5-6 and TRBJ2-3, is DAGVTQSPTHLIKTRGQQVTLRCSPKSGHDTVSWYQQALGQGPQFIFQYYEEEERQRGNFPDRFSGHQFPNYSSELNVNALLLGDSALYLCASSLDIQWGSDTQYFGPGTRLTVL.

This clone was counted between two and nine times. This sequence joins TRBV5-1 and TRBJ2-7, with TRBD2 identical over 9 bases. The V and J ends lost 0 bases and 1 base, in that order; junction bases with no gene match: 2. Per germline, CDR1 SGHRS and CDR2 YFSETQ. This CDR3 is 15 amino acids long. The CDR3 DNA follows: TGCGCCAGCAGCTTGGAGACTAGCGGTTCCTACGAGCAGTACTTC. Translating gives CASSLETSGSYEQYF.

This sequence joins TRBV7-8 and TRBJ2-4, with 8 bases that match TRBD2. The CDR3 loop spans 17 amino acids. V was pared by 5 bases and J by 0 bases, with 9 bases of the junction left unmatched. Germline V CDR1 and CDR2: SGHVS, FQNEAQ. The CDR3 loop is CASSLSSGGLAKNIQYF. DNA for the CDR3: TGTGCCAGCAGCCTATCCAGCGGGGGCCTAGCCAAAAACATTCAGTACTTC.

Concerning this clone: The same CDR3 is also encoded by other DNA sequences in this sample. This chain links TRBV18 with TRBJ1-1; D gene uncertain. The CDR3 spans 12 residues. The ends were cut back, 2 bases at V and 1 base at J, with 2 bases in the middle. Germline CDR1 and CDR2: KGHSH and LQKENI. CDR3 coding DNA: TGTGCCAGCTCACCAGGGAACACTGAAGCTTTCTTT. Amino acid sequence: CASSPGNTEAFF.

This chain joins TRBV6-6 and TRBJ1-1; the D is unclear. The CDR3 has 16 residues. Looked up from germline, CDR1 is MNHNY and CDR2 is SVGAGI (reference sequence). Trimming stripped 2 bases from V and 0 bases from J, with 13 bases between. The CDR3 is CASSYPDDGVNTEAFF. CDR3 DNA sequence: TGTGCCAGCAGTTACCCCGACGATGGAGTGAACACTGAAGCTTTCTTT.

Only a few counts were recorded for this clone. CDR3 residues: CASSLAGGRTDTQYF. CDR3 nucleotide sequence: TGCGCCAGCAGCTTAGCGGGGGGCAGGACAGATACGCAGTATTTT. The chain employs TRBV5-1 and TRBJ2-3, with 9 bases identical to TRBD2. V shed 2 bases and J 3 bases; nucleotides not matched to a gene: 4. Germline CDR1 reads SGHRS; CDR2 reads YFSETQ. The CDR3 is made up of 15 amino acids.

The chain links TRBV29-1 to TRBJ2-2; TRBD2 is a possible D gene (5 bases). Germline V gene lookup returns CDR1 SQVTM and CDR2 ANQGSEA. Trimming took off 4 bases at V and 6 bases at J, with 12 bases between the two ends. CDR3 length: 13 amino acids. CDR3 sequence: CSVGSAFSGELFF. The CDR3 coding sequence is TGCAGCGTTGGTAGCGCTTTCTCCGGGGAGCTGTTTTTT.

This clone was seen a few times. This rearrangement joins TRBV25-1 to TRBJ1-1; D is unclear. Germline V lookup: CDR1 MGHDK, CDR2 SYGVNS. The V gene lost 4 bases and the J gene lost 4 bases, with 13 bases spanning the gap. The CDR3 contains 14 residues. CDR3 protein: CASSGRPLGTEAFF. CDR3 DNA sequence: TGTGCCAGCAGTGGTCGACCCCTGGGCACTGAAGCTTTCTTT.

The chain joins TRBV4-3 to TRBJ2-5; D remains unclear. The CDR3 covers 14 residues. Germline assignment: CDR1 LGHNA and CDR2 YSLEER. Trimming took off 5 bases at V and 5 bases at J, with 15 bases between the two ends. CDR3 loop: CASSYATEPETQYF. The CDR3 nucleotides are TGCGCCAGCAGCTACGCAACAGAGCCGGAGACCCAGTACTTC.

The V gene is TRBV20-1, the J gene TRBJ2-7; D gene ambiguous. This CDR3 is built from 11 residues. The V end lost 4 bases, the J end lost 6 bases, and 10 bases lay between the germline ends. CDR1 is DFQATT, CDR2 SNEGSKA, per germline (reference sequence). CDR3: CSATGIGEQYF. CDR3 sequence (DNA): TGCAGTGCTACAGGCATCGGCGAGCAGTACTTC.

The genes are TRBV20-1 and TRBJ2-5; the D is unclear. Germline CDR1 reads DFQATT; CDR2 reads SNEGSKA (reference sequence). The CDR3 runs to 11 residues. V was shortened by 4 bases and J by 4 bases, with 7 bases between the two germline ends. The CDR3 DNA follows: TGCAGTGCTACCTGGCGAGAGACCCAGTACTTC. It yields the protein CSATWRETQYF.

The genes are TRBV5-1 and TRBJ2-3, with unresolved D. The CDR3 covers 13 residues. CDR1 SGHRS and CDR2 YFSETQ come from the germline V gene. V lost 3 bases and J lost 2, with 7 bases in between. DNA for the CDR3: TGCGCCAGCAGCTCGGACGCCACAGATACGCAGTATTTT. The encoded protein is CASSSDATDTQYF.

The chain has TRBV5-6 and TRBJ1-5; D is ambiguous. Germline CDR1 reads SGHDT; CDR2 reads YYEEEE. Trimming left V 0 bases short and J 2 bases short, with 3 bases between. The CDR3 spans 13 residues. The chain's CDR3 is CASSLGRNQPQHF. CDR3 DNA: TGTGCCAGCAGCTTGGGTCGCAATCAGCCCCAGCATTTT.

V gene TRBV9 combines with J gene TRBJ2-7; TRBD2 matches 7 bases. The junction had 13 bases not matched to a gene; V was cut back by 3 bases and J by 4 bases. CDR1 and CDR2 (germline): SGDLS, YYNGEE. The CDR3 consists of 16 residues. The CDR3 DNA sequence: TGTGCCAGCAGCGAGGGGTTCGGGACTACCACATACGAGCAGTACTTC. As protein: CASSEGFGTTTYEQYF.

The rearrangement links TRBV9 to TRBJ2-7; 8 bases match TRBD1. Trimming cost V 10 bases and J 0 bases; bases outside gene matches: 21. The CDR3 consists of 18 residues. From germline, CDR1 is SGDLS and CDR2 YYNGEE. The CDR3 sequence is CASSRGTGAVSSSYEQYF. CDR3 sequence (DNA): TGTGCCTCATCCAGGGGGACAGGTGCCGTGTCGAGCTCCTACGAGCAGTACTTC.

The chain's CDR3 is CASSFSLNEKLFF. In DNA, the CDR3 is TGTGCCAGCAGCTTCAGCCTTAATGAAAAACTGTTTTTT. The chain couples TRBV11-2 to TRBJ1-4; D gene ambiguous. Trimming took off 3 bases at V and 4 bases at J, with 6 bases between the two ends. The CDR3 runs to 13 residues. The germline V gene has CDR1 SGHAT and CDR2 FQNNGV.

The rearrangement joins TRBV9 to TRBJ2-7; TRBD2 matches at 8 bases. CDR1 SGDLS and CDR2 YYNGEE come from the germline V gene. The CDR3 is made up of 13 amino acids. V shed 4 bases and J 6 bases; nucleotides not matched to a gene: 6. CDR3 in DNA: TGTGCCAGCAGCCCCGGACTAGCCGGCGAGCAGTACTTC. Translating gives CASSPGLAGEQYF.

This sequence joins TRBV29-1 and TRBJ1-4; 8 nucleotides match TRBD1. The CDR3 length is 16 residues. V shed 7 bases, J shed 3 bases, and the junction held 13 bases outside the gene matches. Germline V gene sequence: CDR1 SQVTM, CDR2 ANQGSEA. DNA for the CDR3: TGCAGCGCGCTTCAGGGGGCAGGGCAAGCTAATGAAAAACTGTTTTTT. Protein: CSALQGAGQANEKLFF.